The 19 T cell receptor beta chains presented below share a single source sample, sequenced in a study of regulatory T cells in long-lasting Graves disease. As for time point: newly diagnosed GD, antithyroid drugs for less than 3 months. PBMCs were the source of the RNA used for TCR sequencing. iRepertoire HTBI primers and Arm-PCR of CDR3 regions built TCR beta libraries. TCRdb re-analysed the multiplex PCR reads in MiXCR, keeping a single row per CDR3 protein. The sample lists roughly 400,000 distinct CDR3 sequences; 14% to 15% were seen once. The sample also formed part of further work on T cells in Graves' hyperthyroidism and ophthalmopathy.

Source: peripheral blood mononuclear cells (PBMCs), taken at new diagnosis, from a patient treated with antithyroid drugs. The origin of the receptors is a woman aged 40 to 50 with Graves disease.

This clonotype was counted a few times. This chain links TRBV24-1 with TRBJ2-1, with TRBD1 as a possible D gene (6 bases). Trimming removed 3 bases from V and 4 bases from J, with 18 bases in between. Germline V lookup: CDR1 KGHDR, CDR2 SFDVKD. The CDR3 runs to 17 residues. The CDR3 reads CATSDPPRGPNYNEQFF. The DNA for the CDR3 is TGTGCCACCAGTGATCCCCCCAGGGGCCCGAATTACAATGAGCAGTTCTTC.

On this clonotype: A read error likely explains this, since a far larger clone differs by one base. The V and J genes are TRBV10-3 and TRBJ2-1; D might be TRBD1 or TRBD2, each matching 5 bases. Germline values: CDR1 ENHRY, CDR2 SYGVKD. The CDR3 is 17 residues long. The ends were cut back, 5 bases at V and 0 bases at J, with 17 bases in the middle. CDR3 in amino acids: CAISPGAGPSSYNEQFF. DNA for the CDR3: TGTGCCATCAGTCCTGGGGCGGGCCCTAGCTCCTACAATGAGCAGTTCTTC.

This clonotype was observed a handful of times. Just one base apart from a much larger clone, this may be a read error. The chain has TRBV28 and TRBJ1-1; D remains unclear. Germline V lookup: CDR1 MDHEN, CDR2 SYDVKM. The V gene lost 4 bases and the J gene lost 0 bases, with 6 bases spanning the gap. The CDR3 consists of 13 residues. The CDR3 sequence is CASSSAVNTEAFF. As DNA, the CDR3 is TGTGCCAGCAGTTCGGCAGTGAACACTGAAGCTTTCTTT.

In this sample, this clonotype turned up many times. This chain uses TRBV7-8 with TRBJ2-3; the D call may be TRBD1 or TRBD2 (5 bases each). The CDR3 is 16 residues long. Deletions cut 2 bases from V and 4 bases from J, with 16 bases between. Germline V lookup: CDR1 SGHVS, CDR2 FQNEAQ. CDR3 loop: CASSLNEGEGPDTQYF. The CDR3 DNA is TGTGCCAGCAGCTTAAACGAGGGAGAGGGACCAGATACGCAGTATTTT.

Many counts were recorded for this clonotype. This chain uses TRBV29-1 with TRBJ2-3, with a tentative D call TRBD1 (5 bases). Germline CDR1 SQVTM, CDR2 ANQGSEA. The CDR3 length is 13 residues. The V end lost 4 bases, the J end lost 6 bases, and 14 bases lay between the germline ends. Here the CDR3 reads CSVAGRLRDTQYF. The CDR3 bases are TGCAGCGTTGCAGGGCGGTTAAGGGATACGCAGTATTTT.

This clonotype was detected ten times or more. The chain couples TRBV7-2 to TRBJ2-7, with D possibly being TRBD1 or TRBD2 (5 bases each). The V end was cut by 4 bases, the J end by 2 bases, with 15 bases between. CDR1 and CDR2 (germline): SGHTA, FQGNSA. There are 15 residues in the CDR3. CDR3 sequence reads: CASSYFEGDPYEQYF. The CDR3 DNA sequence: TGTGCCAGCAGCTATTTCGAAGGGGACCCCTACGAGCAGTACTTC.

The chain is built from TRBV10-3 and TRBJ1-1; D may be TRBD1 (6 bases). CDR3 length: 14 residues. Trimming cost V 6 bases and J 0 bases, with 11 bases left between them. Germline V gene sequence: CDR1 ENHRY, CDR2 SYGVKD. Written as DNA, the CDR3 is TGTGCCATCAGCCTAGGACAGATGAACACTGAAGCTTTCTTT. This codes for CAISLGQMNTEAFF.

This clonotype has a count of ten or more. CDR3 protein: CASSSGTGARGTQYF. CDR3 nucleotide sequence: TGTGCCAGCAGTTCGGGGACAGGCGCCCGGGGGACCCAGTACTTC. The chain links TRBV28 to TRBJ2-5; 8 bases are a match to TRBD1. V dropped 4 bases and J dropped 7; count of bases not matched to a gene: 11. This CDR3 has 15 residues. The germline V gene has CDR1 MDHEN and CDR2 SYDVKM. Supplemented by reference TRBV28 and TRBJ2-5, the full variable domain reads DVKVTQSSRYLVKRTGEKVFLECVQDMDHENMFWYRQDPGLGLRLIYFSYDVKMKEKGDIPEGYSVSREKKERFSLILESASTNQTSMYLCASSSGTGARGTQYFGPGTRLLVL.

The chain employs TRBV18 and TRBJ1-2; D possibly corresponds to TRBD1 (5 bases). V was cut by 6 bases and J by 8 bases, with 13 bases left in between. Germline V CDR1 and CDR2: KGHSH, LQKENI. There are 12 residues in the CDR3. CDR3 in amino acids: CASSPGTTGYTF. The CDR3 bases are TGTGCCAGCTCTCCCGGGACCACCGGCTACACCTTC.

This clonotype appeared a few times. This chain links TRBV15 with TRBJ2-1; TRBD2 matches at 7 bases. Germline values: CDR1 LNHNV, CDR2 YYDKDF (reference sequence). The trim removed 0 bases at V and 4 bases at J, leaving 6 bases unmatched. This CDR3 has 16 residues. The CDR3 nucleotides read TGTGCCACCAGCAGAGATACCAGCGGGGTTTACAATGAGCAGTTCTTC. It codes for CATSRDTSGVYNEQFF.

Many counts were recorded for this clonotype. The chain's CDR3 is CASRPQGRTGELFF. The CDR3 coding sequence is TGTGCCAGCAGACCCCAGGGACGGACCGGGGAGCTGTTTTTT. The gene calls are TRBV12-3 or TRBV12-4 and TRBJ2-2; D might be TRBD1 or TRBD2, each matching 5 bases. Trimming pared 6 bases from V and 5 bases from J, leaving 13 bases between. CDR3 length equals 14 residues.

This clonotype was observed at least ten times. This chain uses TRBV12-3 or TRBV12-4 with TRBJ1-1; possible D gene TRBD1, 6 bases. CDR3 length: 19 residues. Between the trimmed V and J ends, which lost 4 bases and 0 bases, there was a span of 24 bases. This CDR3 is CASSSPYGTLGDMNTEAFF. For the CDR3, the DNA is TGTGCCAGCAGTTCCCCATATGGGACACTGGGTGACATGAACACTGAAGCTTTCTTT.

This clonotype was seen many times. In DNA form, the CDR3 reads TGTGCCAGCAGTTTCTTGCCGGGACTAGCGGGCTCTGGGGCCAACGTCCTGACTTTC. Protein: CASSFLPGLAGSGANVLTF. This chain joins TRBV12-3 or TRBV12-4 and TRBJ2-6; TRBD2 agrees at 12 bases. The CDR3 extends over 19 amino acids. After removal of 3 bases from V and 0 bases from J, the junction contained 6 bases not matched to a gene.

This clonotype was recorded at least ten times. V and J are TRBV2 and TRBJ1-2, with a weak D call TRBD1 (5 bases). In germline, CDR1 is SNHLY, CDR2 FYNNEI. The CDR3 loop spans 14 amino acids. Trimming removed 4 bases from V and 4 bases from J, with 13 bases in between. CDR3 sequence: CASSGIGEVYGYTF. CDR3 nucleotide sequence: TGTGCCAGCAGTGGTATAGGGGAGGTCTATGGCTACACCTTC.

The gene calls are TRBV28 and TRBJ2-3, with a tentative D call TRBD2 (6 bases). Looked up from germline, CDR1 is MDHEN and CDR2 is SYDVKM. This CDR3 contains 16 residues. Trimming removed 6 bases from V and 5 bases from J, with 21 bases in between. The CDR3 nucleotides read TGTGCCAGCAGGTACCGGGACTCATACTCCGGAGATACGCAGTATTTT. It encodes CASRYRDSYSGDTQYF.

This clonotype was detected many times. V usage is TRBV24-1 and J usage is TRBJ1-5; D not resolved. Trimming left V 2 bases short and J 7 bases short, with 5 bases between. Germline CDR1 is KGHDR and CDR2 is SFDVKD. CDR3 length equals 12 residues. The CDR3 is CATSDSGQPQHF. The CDR3 DNA follows: TGTGCCACCAGTGATTCGGGGCAGCCCCAGCATTTT.

The CDR3 sequence is CATIWGQGGAYEQYF. The CDR3 region has the DNA TGTGCCACTATTTGGGGGCAGGGGGGAGCCTACGAGCAGTACTTC. This chain uses TRBV6-1 with TRBJ2-7; possibly TRBD1 for D (7 bases). V was clipped by 10 bases and J by 2 bases, with 21 bases between them. Germline values: CDR1 MNHNS, CDR2 SASEGT. CDR3 length equals 15 residues.

This clonotype was seen repeatedly, ten times or more. The V and J genes are TRBV12-3 or TRBV12-4 and TRBJ2-3; 9 bases line up with TRBD1. V was clipped by 4 bases and J by 4 bases; unmatched bases: 3. This CDR3 region has 14 residues. The chain's CDR3 is CASSWGDRADTQYF. DNA of the CDR3: TGTGCCAGCAGTTGGGGGGACAGGGCAGATACGCAGTATTTT.

This clonotype came up many times. CDR3 sequence: CASSGGQGRNTEAFF. For the CDR3, the DNA is TGTGCCAGCAGCGGTGGGCAGGGTCGGAACACTGAAGCTTTCTTT. The chain couples TRBV9 to TRBJ1-1; tentatively, D is TRBD1 (5 bases). V dropped 3 bases and J dropped 1 base, with 13 bases sitting between them. CDR1 is SGDLS and CDR2 is YYNGEE in the germline V gene. The CDR3 is made up of 15 amino acids.